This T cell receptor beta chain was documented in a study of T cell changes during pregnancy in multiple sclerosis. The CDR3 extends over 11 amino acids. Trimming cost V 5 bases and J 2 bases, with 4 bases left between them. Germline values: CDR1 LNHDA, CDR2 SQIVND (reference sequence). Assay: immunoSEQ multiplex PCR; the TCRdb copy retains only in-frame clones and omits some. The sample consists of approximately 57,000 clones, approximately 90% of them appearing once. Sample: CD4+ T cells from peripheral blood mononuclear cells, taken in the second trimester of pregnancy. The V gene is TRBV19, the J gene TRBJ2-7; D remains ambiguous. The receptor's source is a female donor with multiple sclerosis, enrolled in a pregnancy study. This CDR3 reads CASSSAYEQYF. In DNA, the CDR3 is TGTGCCAGTAGTTCCGCCTACGAGCAGTACTTC.